These 9 T cell receptor beta chains were all obtained from the same sample, sequenced in a study of blood T cells in healthy people across ages. Primed by a sample-barcoded 5' primer and a J-beta primer mix, a second PCR proceeded for roughly 6 to 12 cycles. From the 5' RACE reads, TCRdb called clonotypes with MiXCR, one entry per CDR3 protein. The sample includes more than 650,000 distinct CDR3 sequences, 22% of them seen just once. The sequencing sample was made of blood. The receptors originated from a man in his sixties or seventies in good health.

This clonotype was counted between two and nine times. The rearrangement uses TRBV12-5 and TRBJ1-1, with a weak D call TRBD1 (5 bases). V dropped 0 bases and J dropped 4 bases, with 12 bases sitting between them. The CDR3 extends over 15 amino acids. CDR1 is LGHNT and CDR2 is FRNRAP in the germline V gene. The CDR3 reads CASGLVSIRGTEAFF. The DNA of the CDR3 is TGTGCTAGTGGTTTGGTGTCTATAAGGGGCACTGAAGCTTTCTTT.

This clonotype appeared many times. This chain connects TRBV12-3 or TRBV12-4 to TRBJ1-6; D is ambiguous. V lost 0 bases, J lost 8 bases, and 5 bases lay in between. This CDR3 contains 13 residues. CDR3 in amino acids: CASSLAGDSPLHF. CDR3 nucleotide sequence: TGTGCCAGCAGTTTAGCGGGAGATTCACCCCTCCACTTT.

The rearrangement joins TRBV6-5 to TRBJ1-2, with D perhaps matching TRBD1 (6 bases). CDR3 length: 15 amino acids. Trimming removed 0 bases at V and 8 bases at J, with 16 bases between. Germline CDR1 MNHEY, CDR2 SVGAGI. The CDR3 nucleotides are TGTGCCAGCAGTTACTCATGGGGGCAAAGTTACGGCTACACCTTC. Residues: CASSYSWGQSYGYTF.

In its sample, this clonotype was seen a few times. The chain carries TRBV24-1 and TRBJ2-4; D perhaps matches TRBD2 (6 bases). This CDR3 is 15 amino acids long. Trimming pared 4 bases from V and 0 bases from J, leaving 9 bases between. The germline V gene encodes CDR1 KGHDR and CDR2 SFDVKD. The CDR3 spells CATSDPGGAKNIQYF. Here the CDR3 DNA reads TGTGCCACCAGTGACCCCGGGGGAGCCAAAAACATTCAGTACTTC.

The CDR3 sequence: CASGSRSYNEQFF. CDR3 bases: TGTGCCAGCGGGAGTCGGTCATACAATGAGCAGTTCTTC. This chain uses TRBV3-1 with TRBJ2-1; weak D call: TRBD2 (5 bases). CDR1 and CDR2 from the germline V gene are LGHDT and YNNKEL (reference sequence). The CDR3 loop spans 13 amino acids. V lost 8 bases, J lost 4 bases, and 12 bases lay in between.

A few counts support this clonotype. The V call is TRBV6-5, the J call TRBJ2-7; D is tentatively TRBD1 or TRBD2 (5 bases each). There are 15 residues in the CDR3. V was shortened by 6 bases and J by 3 bases, with 18 bases between the two germline ends. Germline assignment: CDR1 MNHEY and CDR2 SVGAGI. The CDR3 coding sequence is TGTGCCAGCAGGGCGAAGAGGGCACAGGTCTACGAGCAGTACGTC. Amino acids: CASRAKRAQVYEQYV.

This clonotype was recorded at least ten times. This chain joins TRBV24-1 and TRBJ2-1; tentatively, D is TRBD2 (6 bases). The CDR3 is made up of 16 amino acids. Deletions cut 9 bases from V and 3 bases from J, with 20 bases between. Looked up from germline, CDR1 is KGHDR and CDR2 is SFDVKD. CDR3 DNA sequence: TGTGCCACCTTCAAAAGGAGGGGAGTGCTCTACAATGAGCAGTTCTTC. It yields the protein CATFKRRGVLYNEQFF.

This chain uses TRBV28 with TRBJ2-3; D is possibly TRBD2 (6 bases). Trimming removed 10 bases at V and 4 bases at J, with 24 bases between. Germline V gene lookup returns CDR1 MDHEN and CDR2 SYDVKM. The CDR3 covers 16 residues. The CDR3 DNA reads TGTGCCATCCTACCTAACCCGCGGGGTTCCCCAGATACGCAGTATTTT. Protein product: CAILPNPRGSPDTQYF. The variable domain in full, with the rest retrieved from reference TRBV28 and TRBJ2-3, is DVKVTQSSRYLVKRTGEKVFLECVQDMDHENMFWYRQDPGLGLRLIYFSYDVKMKEKGDIPEGYSVSREKKERFSLILESASTNQTSMYLCAILPNPRGSPDTQYFGPGTRLTVL.

On this clonotype: Mismatch with germline at one junction end may stem from a read error. The chain uses TRBV11-2 and TRBJ2-3; D call uncertain. Germline V CDR1 and CDR2: SGHAT, FQNNGV. This CDR3 region has 14 residues. The CDR3 coding sequence is TGTGCCAGCAGCTTAGTAGTCAGCACAGATACGCGGTATTTT. Protein sequence: CASSLVVSTDTRYF.